This T cell receptor (beta chain) was sequenced in a study of glioma-infiltrating T cells after dendritic cell vaccination. At the level of the study: Autologous tumor lysate was loaded overnight onto monocyte-derived dendritic cells grown 6 to 7 days with IL-4 and GM-CSF.

Germline V CDR1 and CDR2: MNHNS, SASEGT. The CDR3 runs to 14 residues. V shed 2 bases, J shed 5 bases, and the junction held 0 bases outside the gene matches. This table comes from immunoSEQ multiplex PCR, and its TCRdb copy is limited to in-frame clones, with some not included. The repertoire includes roughly 100,000 clones, 81% of them detected once, and about 12% sits in the top ten. Sequences were derived from blood, sampled before dendritic cell vaccination. The chain recombines TRBV6-1 with TRBJ2-2, with TRBD2 identical over 9 bases. The sequence came from a human donor with glioblastoma. This CDR3 reads CASSELAGTGELFF. The DNA for the CDR3 is TGTGCCAGCAGTGAACTAGCGGGAACCGGGGAGCTGTTTTTT.